This T cell receptor (beta chain) came from a study of vaccination and CD4 T cells after COVID-19. Study-wide context: Across the group, participants received two doses of either BNT162b2 or mRNA-1273 vaccine. Spike peptides, overlapping and drawn from SARS-CoV-2, HCoV-NL63, HCoV-OC43 and HCoV-229E, were used to stimulate cells.

The Oncomine TCR Beta short-read assay was what sequenced the DNA obtained from cultured CD4+ T cells. TCRdb itself ran the PCR reads through MiXCR, one entry per CDR3 protein. The sample gives fewer than 15,000 distinct CDR3 sequences, around 46% of which show up once; around 14% is in the top ten. Regarding this clonotype: Its antigen is undetermined.

Treatment given: roughly ten-day PBMC culture with coronavirus spike peptide pools or control peptides (ViraFEST assay). Peptide-pool expansion of antigen-specific T cells preceded TCR sequencing in ViraFEST. Germline CDR1 MNHEY, CDR2 SVGEGT. V gave up 4 bases and J gave up 5 bases, with 18 bases separating them. The CDR3 spans 16 residues. Sequenced input: CD4+ T cells from blood, cultured in vitro. V and J are TRBV6-2 or TRBV6-3 and TRBJ2-1; D is perhaps TRBD2 (5 bases). This clonotype was sampled from a human donor who had recovered from COVID-19. CDR3 DNA: TGTGCCAGCAGTTCAGATCCCGTACTAGGAGACAATGAGCAGTTCTTC. This sequence encodes CASSSDPVLGDNEQFF.